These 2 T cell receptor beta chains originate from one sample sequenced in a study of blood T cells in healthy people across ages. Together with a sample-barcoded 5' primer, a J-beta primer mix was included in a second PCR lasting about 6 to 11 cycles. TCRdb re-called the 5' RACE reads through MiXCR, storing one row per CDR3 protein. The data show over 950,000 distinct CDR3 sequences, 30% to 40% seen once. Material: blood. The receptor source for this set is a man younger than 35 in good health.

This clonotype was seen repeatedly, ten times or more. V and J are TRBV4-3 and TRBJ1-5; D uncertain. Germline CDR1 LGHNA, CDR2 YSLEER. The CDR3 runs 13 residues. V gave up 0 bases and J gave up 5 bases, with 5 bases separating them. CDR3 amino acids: CASSQDGYQPQHF. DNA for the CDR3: TGCGCCAGCAGCCAAGATGGTTATCAGCCCCAGCATTTT.

Here the CDR3 reads CASSPFLTGVADTQYF. The CDR3 DNA reads TGCGCCAGCAGCCCGTTTTTGACAGGGGTGGCAGATACGCAGTATTTT. The chain has TRBV5-1 and TRBJ2-3; 8 bases align to TRBD1. The trim removed 4 bases at V and 4 bases at J, leaving 11 bases unmatched. This CDR3 is 16 amino acids long. Germline V CDR1 and CDR2: SGHRS, YFSETQ.